A single sample gave rise to the 5 T cell receptor beta chains below, sequenced in a study of T cell responses to AZD1222 COVID-19 vaccine. The table came from immunoSEQ multiplex PCR; TCRdb's copy has only in-frame clones and leaves some out. The top ten clones hold 6.5% of a sample with approximately 110,000 clones, approximately 89% of them seen once. The input for sequencing was peripheral blood, taken 28 days after the second AZD1222 dose. These receptors were collected from an adult who received the AZD1222 COVID-19 vaccine.

The V call is TRBV28, the J call TRBJ1-2; D remains unclear. The CDR3 length is 14 residues. In germline, CDR1 is MDHEN, CDR2 SYDVKM. V was pared by 8 bases and J by 1 base, with 14 bases between. CDR3 protein: CASGRIRFNYGYTF. The CDR3 DNA reads TGTGCCAGCGGTAGGATTCGGTTTAACTATGGCTACACCTTC.

The V call is TRBV2, the J call TRBJ1-6; D not certain. This CDR3 spans 13 amino acids. Germline loops: CDR1 SNHLY, CDR2 FYNNEI. Trimming shortened V by 8 bases and J by 10 bases, and 15 bases separated the two germline ends. The CDR3 bases are TGTGCCAGCGGTCTGACGGGAGCATCACCCCTCCACTTT. Its translation is CASGLTGASPLHF.

V gene TRBV6-6 combines with J gene TRBJ2-2; D unresolved. CDR3 length: 11 amino acids. CDR1 and CDR2 (germline): MNHNY, SVGAGI (reference sequence). Deletions cut 10 bases from V and 5 bases from J, with 8 bases between. CDR3 nucleotides: TGTGCCACCAGATGGACCGGGGAGCTGTTTTTT. It codes for CATRWTGELFF.

The chain recombines TRBV19 with TRBJ1-2; 9 positions agree with TRBD1. CDR1 and CDR2 from the germline V gene are LNHDA and SQIVND (reference sequence). Unmatched junction bases numbered 11, after V lost 8 bases and J lost 4 bases. The CDR3 contains 15 residues. Here the CDR3 reads CASRHRGPAGYGYTF. CDR3 bases: TGTGCCAGTCGCCACAGGGGGCCGGCGGGCTATGGCTACACCTTC.

J is TRBJ2-1 and V is TRBV27; the D call may be TRBD1 or TRBD2 (5 bases each). The V end was cut by 5 bases, the J end by 2 bases, with 16 bases between. CDR3 length: 16 residues. Germline V CDR1 and CDR2: MNHEY, SMNVEV (reference sequence). This CDR3 is CASSPLGAATYNEQFF. The CDR3 DNA sequence: TGTGCCAGCAGTCCCCTCGGGGCAGCGACCTACAATGAGCAGTTCTTC.